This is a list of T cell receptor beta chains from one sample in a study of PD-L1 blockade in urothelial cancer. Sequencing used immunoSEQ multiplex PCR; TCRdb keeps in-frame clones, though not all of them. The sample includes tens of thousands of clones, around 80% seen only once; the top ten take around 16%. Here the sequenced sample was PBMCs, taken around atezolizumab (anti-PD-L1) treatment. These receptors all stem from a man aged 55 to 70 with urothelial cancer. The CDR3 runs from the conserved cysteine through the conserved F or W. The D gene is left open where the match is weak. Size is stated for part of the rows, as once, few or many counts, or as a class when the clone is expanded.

CDR3aa: CASRGTPNYEQYF; CDR3nt: TGTGCCAGCAGGGGGACACCAAACTACGAGCAGTACTTC; v_gene: TRBV28; d_gene: NA; j_gene: TRBJ2-7; abundance: NA
CDR3aa: CASRAAPQFNYGYTF; CDR3nt: TGTGCCAGTCGAGCCGCCCCACAGTTTAACTATGGCTACACCTTC; v_gene: TRBV19; d_gene: NA; j_gene: TRBJ1-2; abundance: once
CDR3aa: CASRPLGGGPGEQFF; CDR3nt: TGCGCCAGCAGGCCCCTAGGGGGGGGGCCTGGCGAGCAGTTCTTC; v_gene: TRBV10-2; d_gene: NA; j_gene: TRBJ2-1; abundance: NA
CDR3aa: CASSFVGQGIGSNQPQHF; CDR3nt: TGTGCCAGCAGTTTTGTAGGACAGGGGATCGGGAGCAATCAGCCCCAGCATTTT; v_gene: TRBV28; d_gene: TRBD1; j_gene: TRBJ1-5; abundance: NA
CDR3aa: CASGMPGTGAGELFF; CDR3nt: TGTGCCAGCGGAATGCCCGGGACAGGGGCCGGGGAGCTGTTTTTT; v_gene: TRBV27; d_gene: TRBD1; j_gene: TRBJ2-2; abundance: few
CDR3aa: CASSSGQLNQPQHF; CDR3nt: TGTGCCAGCAGTTCCGGACAGCTTAATCAGCCCCAGCATTTT; v_gene: TRBV6-6; d_gene: NA; j_gene: TRBJ1-5; abundance: NA
CDR3aa: CASSQSQAGNSPLHF; CDR3nt: TGCGCCAGCAGCCAAAGTCAGGCGGGAAATTCACCCCTCCACTTT; v_gene: TRBV4-1; d_gene: NA; j_gene: TRBJ1-6; abundance: once
CDR3aa: CASSDRGDSYEQYF; CDR3nt: TGTGCCAGCAGTGACAGGGGAGACTCCTACGAGCAGTACTTC; v_gene: TRBV2; d_gene: NA; j_gene: TRBJ2-7; abundance: NA
CDR3aa: CASNGGGRGNQPQHF; CDR3nt: TGTGCCAGCAATGGGGGAGGAAGAGGTAATCAGCCCCAGCATTTT; v_gene: TRBV28; d_gene: NA; j_gene: TRBJ1-5; abundance: NA
CDR3aa: CAWSGGPGGRLETQYF; CDR3nt: TGTGCCTGGAGTGGGGGGCCAGGTGGTAGGCTAGAGACCCAGTACTTC; v_gene: TRBV30; d_gene: NA; j_gene: TRBJ2-5; abundance: NA
CDR3aa: CASSSGGGAYNSPLHF; CDR3nt: TGTGCCAGCAGTTCTGGAGGGGGCGCCTATAATTCACCCCTCCACTTT; v_gene: TRBV28; d_gene: TRBD1; j_gene: TRBJ1-6; abundance: once
CDR3aa: CASSLKSGAPQHF; CDR3nt: TGTGCCAGCAGTTTAAAATCAGGGGCGCCCCAGCATTTT; v_gene: TRBV27; d_gene: NA; j_gene: TRBJ1-5; abundance: NA
CDR3aa: CASSIAGPYGYTF; CDR3nt: TGTGCCAGTAGTATAGCAGGGCCCTATGGCTACACCTTC; v_gene: TRBV19; d_gene: NA; j_gene: TRBJ1-2; abundance: few
CDR3aa: CASSEAATSGVNHPYEQYF; CDR3nt: TGTGCCAGCAGTGAAGCGGCGACTAGCGGGGTGAACCACCCCTACGAGCAGTACTTC; v_gene: TRBV6-1; d_gene: TRBD2; j_gene: TRBJ2-7; abundance: NA
CDR3aa: CAISEDGTGANTIYF; CDR3nt: TGTGCCATCAGTGAGGACGGGACAGGGGCAAACACCATATATTTT; v_gene: TRBV10-3; d_gene: TRBD1; j_gene: TRBJ1-3; abundance: NA
CDR3aa: CASSPSGSSYEQYF; CDR3nt: TGCGCCAGCAGCCCTAGCGGTTCCTCTTACGAGCAGTACTTC; v_gene: TRBV4-3; d_gene: TRBD2; j_gene: TRBJ2-7; abundance: NA
CDR3aa: CASSLRQTYMNTEAFF; CDR3nt: TGTGCCAGCAGCTTAAGACAGACCTACATGAACACTGAAGCTTTCTTT; v_gene: TRBV5-6; d_gene: NA; j_gene: TRBJ1-1; abundance: NA
CDR3aa: CASSLEPPGQGVSPLHF; CDR3nt: TGCGCCAGCAGCTTGGAACCCCCGGGACAGGGTGTATCACCCCTCCACTTT; v_gene: TRBV5-1; d_gene: TRBD1; j_gene: TRBJ1-6; abundance: NA
CDR3aa: CASSEWVGGPSYNEQFF; CDR3nt: TGTGCCAGCAGTGAATGGGTAGGGGGTCCTTCCTACAATGAGCAGTTCTTC; v_gene: TRBV2; d_gene: NA; j_gene: TRBJ2-1; abundance: NA
CDR3aa: CASKSGGTGDTQYF; CDR3nt: TGTGCCAGCAAATCTGGGGGGACTGGGGATACGCAGTATTTT; v_gene: TRBV28; d_gene: NA; j_gene: TRBJ2-3; abundance: once
CDR3aa: CASSERQTLAKNIQYF; CDR3nt: TGCGCCAGCAGCGAGAGACAGACTCTAGCCAAAAACATTCAGTACTTC; v_gene: TRBV5-1; d_gene: NA; j_gene: TRBJ2-4; abundance: few
CDR3aa: CASSRTWGTGMDYGYTF; CDR3nt: TGTGCCAGCAGCCGGACCTGGGGAACAGGGATGGACTATGGCTACACCTTC; v_gene: TRBV14; d_gene: NA; j_gene: TRBJ1-2; abundance: NA
CDR3aa: CAWSSEGGRTEAFF; CDR3nt: TGTGCCTGGAGCAGCGAGGGCGGGCGCACTGAAGCTTTCTTT; v_gene: TRBV30; d_gene: NA; j_gene: TRBJ1-1; abundance: once
CDR3aa: CASRTRGKETQYF; CDR3nt: TGTGCCAGCAGGACCAGGGGTAAGGAGACCCAGTACTTC; v_gene: TRBV5-6; d_gene: NA; j_gene: TRBJ2-5; abundance: NA
CDR3aa: CASSVVPSGGQNTGELFF; CDR3nt: TGTGCCAGCAGCGTAGTGCCTAGCGGGGGTCAGAACACCGGGGAGCTGTTTTTT; v_gene: TRBV9; d_gene: TRBD2; j_gene: TRBJ2-2; abundance: NA
CDR3aa: CASSGGVGSNQPQHF; CDR3nt: TGTGCCTCATCCGGCGGGGTCGGGAGCAATCAGCCCCAGCATTTT; v_gene: TRBV6-1; d_gene: NA; j_gene: TRBJ1-5; abundance: NA
CDR3aa: CASRGGSGGVTGELFF; CDR3nt: TGTGCCAGCAGGGGAGGTAGCGGGGGGGTCACCGGGGAGCTGTTTTTT; v_gene: TRBV2; d_gene: TRBD2; j_gene: TRBJ2-2; abundance: NA
CDR3aa: CASSFGGRPDTQYF; CDR3nt: TGCGCCAGCAGTTTTGGCGGGAGGCCAGATACGCAGTATTTT; v_gene: TRBV10-2; d_gene: TRBD2; j_gene: TRBJ2-3; abundance: NA
CDR3aa: CASSQPRDRVGEAFF; CDR3nt: TGTGCCAGCAGCCAACCACGGGACAGGGTGGGTGAAGCTTTCTTT; v_gene: TRBV4-2; d_gene: TRBD1; j_gene: TRBJ1-1; abundance: few
CDR3aa: CASSSLPGTNLSGYTF; CDR3nt: TGCGCCAGCAGTTCACTCCCCGGGACAAATCTATCTGGCTACACCTTC; v_gene: TRBV10-1; d_gene: NA; j_gene: TRBJ1-2; abundance: NA
CDR3aa: CASSRAGAPNYGYTF; CDR3nt: TGTGCCAGCAGCCGGGCAGGGGCCCCGAACTATGGCTACACCTTC; v_gene: TRBV14; d_gene: NA; j_gene: TRBJ1-2; abundance: NA
CDR3aa: CAWSVVGGEQFF; CDR3nt: TGTGCCTGGAGTGTGGTCGGTGGTGAGCAGTTCTTC; v_gene: TRBV30; d_gene: NA; j_gene: TRBJ2-1; abundance: NA
CDR3aa: CASSYSRPPETQYF; CDR3nt: TGTGCCAGCAGTTACTCGAGGCCACCTGAGACCCAGTACTTC; v_gene: TRBV6-6; d_gene: NA; j_gene: TRBJ2-5; abundance: NA
CDR3aa: CASSPSHGGEETQYF; CDR3nt: TGTGCCAGCAGCCCCTCCCATGGGGGGGAAGAGACCCAGTACTTC; v_gene: TRBV7-2; d_gene: TRBD2; j_gene: TRBJ2-5; abundance: NA
CDR3aa: CASSAWGEGTEAFF; CDR3nt: TGTGCCAGCAGTGCGTGGGGGGAGGGCACTGAAGCTTTCTTT; v_gene: TRBV6-1; d_gene: NA; j_gene: TRBJ1-1; abundance: NA
CDR3aa: CASRVLQGAREQYF; CDR3nt: TGTGCCAGCAGAGTTCTACAGGGGGCGAGGGAGCAGTACTTC; v_gene: TRBV2; d_gene: TRBD1; j_gene: TRBJ2-7; abundance: NA
CDR3aa: CASSKPGLTTGELFF; CDR3nt: TGTGCCAGCAGTAAGCCGGGACTAACCACCGGGGAGCTGTTTTTT; v_gene: TRBV27; d_gene: TRBD2; j_gene: TRBJ2-2; abundance: NA
CDR3aa: CASSEPGGGAFF; CDR3nt: TGTGCCAGCAGCGAACCGGGGGGTGGAGCTTTCTTT; v_gene: TRBV5-5; d_gene: NA; j_gene: TRBJ1-1; abundance: NA
CDR3aa: CASSRAQGYEQYF; CDR3nt: TGTGCCAGCAGCAGAGCCCAGGGCTACGAGCAGTACTTC; v_gene: TRBV28; d_gene: NA; j_gene: TRBJ2-7; abundance: NA
CDR3aa: CSVEPGGSYGYTF; CDR3nt: TGCAGCGTTGAACCCGGAGGGTCCTATGGCTACACCTTC; v_gene: TRBV29-1; d_gene: NA; j_gene: TRBJ1-2; abundance: NA
CDR3aa: CASSNSNSYEQYF; CDR3nt: TGCGCCAGCAGTAATTCTAATTCCTACGAGCAGTACTTC; v_gene: TRBV10-2; d_gene: NA; j_gene: TRBJ2-7; abundance: NA
CDR3aa: CASSADRGFTGELFF; CDR3nt: TGTGCCAGCAGTGCCGACAGGGGATTTACCGGGGAGCTGTTTTTT; v_gene: TRBV2; d_gene: TRBD1; j_gene: TRBJ2-2; abundance: NA
CDR3aa: CARERLSRPVNTGELFF; CDR3nt: TGCGCCAGGGAACGCTTATCGCGGCCCGTGAACACCGGGGAGCTGTTTTTT; v_gene: TRBV4-3; d_gene: NA; j_gene: TRBJ2-2; abundance: NA
CDR3aa: CASSPLEDTEAFF; CDR3nt: TGTGCCAGCAGCCCATTAGAGGACACTGAAGCTTTCTTT; v_gene: TRBV7-9; d_gene: NA; j_gene: TRBJ1-1; abundance: NA
CDR3aa: CSVLGETQYF; CDR3nt: TGCAGCGTGCTCGGTGAGACCCAGTACTTC; v_gene: TRBV29-1; d_gene: NA; j_gene: TRBJ2-5; abundance: NA
CDR3aa: CASSVGQYTGELFF; CDR3nt: TGTGCCAGTAGTGTCGGACAGTACACCGGGGAGCTGTTTTTT; v_gene: TRBV19; d_gene: NA; j_gene: TRBJ2-2; abundance: NA
CDR3aa: CAISGTGDTEKLFF; CDR3nt: TGTGCCATCAGCGGGACAGGGGATACTGAAAAACTGTTTTTT; v_gene: TRBV10-3; d_gene: TRBD1; j_gene: TRBJ1-4; abundance: NA
CDR3aa: CASSPLGLSLAKNIQYF; CDR3nt: TGTGCCAGCAGCCCCCTAGGACTCTCACTAGCCAAAAACATTCAGTACTTC; v_gene: TRBV28; d_gene: NA; j_gene: TRBJ2-4; abundance: NA
CDR3aa: CASSEPGQGVYEQYF; CDR3nt: TGCGCCAGCAGTGAGCCTGGTCAGGGGGTCTACGAGCAGTACTTC; v_gene: TRBV10-1; d_gene: TRBD1; j_gene: TRBJ2-7; abundance: NA
CDR3aa: CASSRTGRDEKLFF; CDR3nt: TGCGCCAGCAGCCGGACAGGGCGGGATGAAAAACTGTTTTTT; v_gene: TRBV5-1; d_gene: TRBD1; j_gene: TRBJ1-4; abundance: NA
CDR3aa: CASSQDPGADYGYTF; CDR3nt: TGCGCCAGCAGCCAAGATCCCGGCGCGGACTATGGCTACACCTTC; v_gene: TRBV4-1; d_gene: NA; j_gene: TRBJ1-2; abundance: NA
CDR3aa: CASSPTQGSRSGNTIYF; CDR3nt: TGTGCCAGCAGCCCGACCCAGGGCAGCCGCTCTGGAAACACCATATATTTT; v_gene: TRBV5-4; d_gene: NA; j_gene: TRBJ1-3; abundance: once
CDR3aa: CASSSHPGTGGAKTEAFF; CDR3nt: TGCGCCAGCAGCTCCCATCCCGGGACAGGGGGCGCGAAGACTGAAGCTTTCTTT; v_gene: TRBV5-1; d_gene: TRBD1; j_gene: TRBJ1-1; abundance: NA
CDR3aa: CASSTGSLEAFF; CDR3nt: TGTGCCAGCAGTACCGGGAGCCTTGAAGCTTTCTTT; v_gene: TRBV28; d_gene: NA; j_gene: TRBJ1-1; abundance: NA
CDR3aa: CASSYSDTQYF; CDR3nt: TGTGCCAGCAGTTACTCAGATACGCAGTATTTT; v_gene: TRBV2; d_gene: NA; j_gene: TRBJ2-3; abundance: NA
CDR3aa: CASSVAGTSLTDTQYF; CDR3nt: TGTGCCAGCAGCGTGGCCGGGACTAGCCTCACAGATACGCAGTATTTT; v_gene: TRBV9; d_gene: TRBD2; j_gene: TRBJ2-3; abundance: NA
CDR3aa: CASSLNRESEQYF; CDR3nt: TGTGCCAGCAGCTTAAACCGGGAGAGCGAGCAGTACTTC; v_gene: TRBV11-3; d_gene: NA; j_gene: TRBJ2-7; abundance: NA
CDR3aa: CASSYGQSGNTIYF; CDR3nt: TGCGCCAGCAGCTATGGACAGTCCGGAAACACCATATATTTT; v_gene: TRBV5-1; d_gene: NA; j_gene: TRBJ1-3; abundance: NA